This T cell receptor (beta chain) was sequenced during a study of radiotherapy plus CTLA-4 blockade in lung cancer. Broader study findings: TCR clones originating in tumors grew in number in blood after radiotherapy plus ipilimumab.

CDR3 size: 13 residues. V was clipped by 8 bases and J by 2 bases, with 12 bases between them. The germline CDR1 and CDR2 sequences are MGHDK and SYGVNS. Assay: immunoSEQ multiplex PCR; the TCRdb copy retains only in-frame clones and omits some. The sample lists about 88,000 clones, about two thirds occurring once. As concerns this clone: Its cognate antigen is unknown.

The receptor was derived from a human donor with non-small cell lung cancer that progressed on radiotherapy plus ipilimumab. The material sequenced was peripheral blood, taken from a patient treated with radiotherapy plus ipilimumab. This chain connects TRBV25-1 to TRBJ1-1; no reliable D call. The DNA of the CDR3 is TGTGCCAGCTCCAACGGGGTAAACACTGAAGCTTTCTTT. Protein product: CASSNGVNTEAFF.